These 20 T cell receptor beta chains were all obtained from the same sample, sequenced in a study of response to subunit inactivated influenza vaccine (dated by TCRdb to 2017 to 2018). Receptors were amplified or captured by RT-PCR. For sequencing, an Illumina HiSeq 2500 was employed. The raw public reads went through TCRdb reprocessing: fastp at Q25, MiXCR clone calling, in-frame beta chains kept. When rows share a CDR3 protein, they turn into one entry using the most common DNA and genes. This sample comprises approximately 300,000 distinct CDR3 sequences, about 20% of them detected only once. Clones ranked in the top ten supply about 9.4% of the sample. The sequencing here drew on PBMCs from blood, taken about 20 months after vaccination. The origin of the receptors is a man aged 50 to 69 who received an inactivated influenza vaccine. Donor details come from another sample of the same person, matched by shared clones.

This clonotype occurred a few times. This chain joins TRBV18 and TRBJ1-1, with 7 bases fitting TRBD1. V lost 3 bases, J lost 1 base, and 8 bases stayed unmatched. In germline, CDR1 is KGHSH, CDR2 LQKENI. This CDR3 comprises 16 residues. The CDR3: CASSPFFGTENTEAFF. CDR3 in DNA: TGTGCCAGCTCACCCTTCTTCGGGACAGAGAACACTGAAGCTTTCTTT.

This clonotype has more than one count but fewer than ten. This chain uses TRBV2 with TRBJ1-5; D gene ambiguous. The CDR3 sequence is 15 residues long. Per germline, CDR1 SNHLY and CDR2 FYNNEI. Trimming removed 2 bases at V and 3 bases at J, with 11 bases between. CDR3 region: CASSEFLGFNQPQHF. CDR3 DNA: TGTGCCAGCAGTGAATTCTTGGGGTTCAATCAGCCCCAGCATTTT. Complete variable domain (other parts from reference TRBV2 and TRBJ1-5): EPEVTQTPSHQVTQMGQEVILRCVPISNHLYFYWYRQILGQKVEFLVSFYNNEISEKSEIFDDQFSVERPDGSNFTLKIRSTKLEDSAMYFCASSEFLGFNQPQHFGDGTRLSIL.

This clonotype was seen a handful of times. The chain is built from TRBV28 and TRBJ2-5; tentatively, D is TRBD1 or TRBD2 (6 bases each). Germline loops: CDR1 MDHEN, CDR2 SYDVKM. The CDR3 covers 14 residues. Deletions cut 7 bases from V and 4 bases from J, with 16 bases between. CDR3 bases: TGTGCCAGCACCCTGACCAGGGGAGGAGAGACCCAGTACTTC. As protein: CASTLTRGGETQYF.

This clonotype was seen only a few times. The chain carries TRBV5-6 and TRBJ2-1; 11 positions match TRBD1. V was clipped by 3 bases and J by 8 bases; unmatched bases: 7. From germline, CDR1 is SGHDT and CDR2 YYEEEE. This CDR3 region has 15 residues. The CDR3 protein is CASSSGQGAWDEQFF. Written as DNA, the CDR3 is TGTGCCAGCAGCTCTGGACAGGGGGCTTGGGATGAGCAGTTCTTC.

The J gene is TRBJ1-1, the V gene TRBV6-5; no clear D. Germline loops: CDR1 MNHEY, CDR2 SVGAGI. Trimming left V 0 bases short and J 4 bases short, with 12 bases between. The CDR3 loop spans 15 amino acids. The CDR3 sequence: CASSYSWGMGTEAFF. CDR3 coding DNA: TGTGCCAGCAGTTACTCGTGGGGTATGGGCACTGAAGCTTTCTTT.

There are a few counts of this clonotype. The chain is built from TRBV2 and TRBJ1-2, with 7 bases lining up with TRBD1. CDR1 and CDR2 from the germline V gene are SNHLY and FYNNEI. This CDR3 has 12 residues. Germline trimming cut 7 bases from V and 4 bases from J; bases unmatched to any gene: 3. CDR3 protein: CASKGQSYGYTF. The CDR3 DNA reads TGTGCCAGCAAGGGACAGAGCTATGGCTACACCTTC.

DNA of the CDR3: TGTGCCAGTAGTATAGATCTTTTCTCGCCCCAGCATTTT. Its translation: CASSIDLFSPQHF. The gene calls are TRBV19 and TRBJ1-5; no reliable D call. The CDR3 extends over 13 amino acids. V shed 0 bases and J shed 9 bases, with 9 bases lying between them. Germline CDR1 LNHDA, CDR2 SQIVND (reference sequence).

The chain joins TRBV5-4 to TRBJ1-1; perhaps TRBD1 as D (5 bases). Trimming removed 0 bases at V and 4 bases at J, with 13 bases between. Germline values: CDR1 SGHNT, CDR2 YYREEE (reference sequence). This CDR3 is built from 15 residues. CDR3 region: CASSLEGVVSTEAFF. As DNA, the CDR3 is TGTGCCAGCAGCTTGGAAGGGGTCGTCAGCACTGAAGCTTTCTTT.

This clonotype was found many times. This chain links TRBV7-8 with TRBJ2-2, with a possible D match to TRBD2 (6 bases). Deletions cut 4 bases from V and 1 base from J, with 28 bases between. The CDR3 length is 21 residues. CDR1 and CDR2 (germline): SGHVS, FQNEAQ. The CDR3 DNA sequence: TGTGCCAGCAGCTCCGACCCCGGACTATCCCGAGACGGAATGAACACCGGGGAGCTGTTTTTT. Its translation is CASSSDPGLSRDGMNTGELFF. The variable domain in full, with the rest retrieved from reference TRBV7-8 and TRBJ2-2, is GAGVSQSPRYKVAKRGQDVALRCDPISGHVSLFWYQQALGQGPEFLTYFQNEAQLDKSGLPSDRFFAERPEGSVSTLKIQRTQQEDSAVYLCASSSDPGLSRDGMNTGELFFGEGSRLTVL.

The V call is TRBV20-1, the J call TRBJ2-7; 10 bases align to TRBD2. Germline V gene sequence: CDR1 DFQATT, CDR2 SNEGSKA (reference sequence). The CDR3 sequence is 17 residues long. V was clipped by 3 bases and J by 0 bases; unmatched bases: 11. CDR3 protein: CSASGLAGEISSYEQYF. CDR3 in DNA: TGCAGTGCTAGCGGTCTAGCGGGGGAAATAAGCTCCTACGAGCAGTACTTC.

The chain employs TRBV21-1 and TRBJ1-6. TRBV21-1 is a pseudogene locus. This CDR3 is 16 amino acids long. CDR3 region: CASSKRIADYNSPLHF. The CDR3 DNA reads TGTGCCAGCAGCAAAAGAATCGCGGACTATAATTCACCCCTCCACTTT.

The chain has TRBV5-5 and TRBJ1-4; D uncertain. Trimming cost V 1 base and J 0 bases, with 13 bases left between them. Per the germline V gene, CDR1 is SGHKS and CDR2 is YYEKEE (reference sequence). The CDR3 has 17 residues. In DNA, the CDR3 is TGTGCCAGCAGCTTGAAATCAACCTTTGCAACTAATGAAAAACTGTTTTTT. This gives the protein CASSLKSTFATNEKLFF.

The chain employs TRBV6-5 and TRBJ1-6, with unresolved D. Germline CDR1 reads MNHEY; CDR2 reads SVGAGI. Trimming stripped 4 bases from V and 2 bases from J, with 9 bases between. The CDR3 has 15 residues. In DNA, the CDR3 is TGTGCCAGCAGTTTCATGAGGCCCTATAATTCACCCCTCCACTTT. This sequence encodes CASSFMRPYNSPLHF.

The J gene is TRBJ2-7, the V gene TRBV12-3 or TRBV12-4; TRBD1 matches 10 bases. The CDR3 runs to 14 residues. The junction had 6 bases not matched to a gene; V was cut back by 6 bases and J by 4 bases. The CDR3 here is CASSRQGAIYEQYF. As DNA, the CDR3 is TGTGCCAGCAGCCGACAGGGGGCAATTTACGAGCAGTACTTC.

The DNA of the CDR3 is TGCAGTGCTAGAGTACCTGGGCGGACAGGGGGCACCGTCAGCAATCAGCCCCAGCATTTT. Translating it yields CSARVPGRTGGTVSNQPQHF. The chain links TRBV20-1 to TRBJ1-5; 11 bases match TRBD1. Germline-derived CDR1 and CDR2 are DFQATT and SNEGSKA (reference sequence). The trim removed 1 base at V and 1 base at J, leaving 15 bases unmatched. This CDR3 contains 20 residues.

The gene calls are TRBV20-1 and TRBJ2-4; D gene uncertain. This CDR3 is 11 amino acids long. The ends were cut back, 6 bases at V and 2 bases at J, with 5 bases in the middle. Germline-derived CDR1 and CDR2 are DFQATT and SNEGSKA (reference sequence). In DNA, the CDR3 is TGCAGTGCAGGTCCCAAAAACATTCAGTACTTC. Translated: CSAGPKNIQYF.

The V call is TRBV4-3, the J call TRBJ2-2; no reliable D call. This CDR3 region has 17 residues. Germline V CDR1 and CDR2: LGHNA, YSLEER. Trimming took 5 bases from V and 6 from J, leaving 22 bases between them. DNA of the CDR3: TGCGCCAGCAGCATAAGCGCCCCAGGAACGTTGGCCGGGGAGCTGTTTTTT. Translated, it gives CASSISAPGTLAGELFF.

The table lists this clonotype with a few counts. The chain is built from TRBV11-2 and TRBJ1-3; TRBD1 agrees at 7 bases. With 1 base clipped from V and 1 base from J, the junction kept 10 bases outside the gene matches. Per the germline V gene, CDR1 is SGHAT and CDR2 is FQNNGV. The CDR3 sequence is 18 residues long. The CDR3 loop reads CASSLGPTGRKSGNTIYF. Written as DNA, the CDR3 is TGTGCCAGCAGCTTAGGCCCGACAGGGAGGAAGTCTGGAAACACCATATATTTT.

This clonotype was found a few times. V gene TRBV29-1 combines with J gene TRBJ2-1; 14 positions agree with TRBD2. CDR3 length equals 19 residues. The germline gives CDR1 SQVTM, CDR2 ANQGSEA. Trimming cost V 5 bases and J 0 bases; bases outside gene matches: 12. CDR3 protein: CSVRTGTSGRVSSYNEQFF. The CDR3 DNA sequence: TGCAGCGTTAGAACCGGGACTAGCGGGAGAGTGAGCTCCTACAATGAGCAGTTCTTC.

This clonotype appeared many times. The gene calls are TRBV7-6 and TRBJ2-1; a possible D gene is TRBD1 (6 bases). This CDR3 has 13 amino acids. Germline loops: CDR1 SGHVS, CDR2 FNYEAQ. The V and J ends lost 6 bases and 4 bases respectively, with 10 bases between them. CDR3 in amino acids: CASSNGQYNEQFF. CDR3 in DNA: TGTGCCAGCAGTAATGGACAGTACAATGAGCAGTTCTTC.